This TCR beta chain originates from a study of shared clonotypes between healthy human individuals (dated by TCRdb to about 2020). Looking at the study overall: The cohort included three men and a couple of women between 18 and 49 years of age. Leukapheresis yielded between about 0.85 and 10 billion PBMCs per donor. To increase sequencing depth and limit assay-specific biases, different laboratories used diverse techniques to prepare libraries and sequence TCR repertoires. Blood TCR repertoires of several healthy adults were deeply sequenced to estimate repertoire size and the extent of clonotype sharing between individuals. For each donor, CD4 naive and CD4 memory were each given three plates, CD8 naive was given two plates, and CD8 memory was given one plate.

The study at large found these results: The genetic and exposure-history diversity represented was limited by the small number of donors. Approximately 5% of naive CD4, 3.5% of naive CD8, 2% to 2.5% of memory CD4, and over 0.35% of memory CD8 clonotypes were shared across a few donors. Pairwise subsampling indicated that sequencing depth was expected to affect the degree of clonotype sharing among donors. Compared with non-shared clonotypes, the clonotypes found in all four sorted-subset donors had higher generation probabilities. Sampling was restricted to blood, and TCR repertoires in tissue are likely to differ from TCR repertoires in blood. Even with the large sequencing depth, rarefaction of the sorted-subset datasets indicated that sequencing was incomplete. Naive subsets generally had larger estimated clonotype richness than memory subsets.

Using the deep immunoSEQ assay, multiplex PCR amplified TCR CDR3 regions from genomic DNA. Extracted genomic DNA from each cell subset was spread evenly across all wells of several immunoSEQ 96-well plates, with each plate serving as a replicate. For sorted subsets, each replicate PCR was loaded with about 200 ng genomic DNA, equivalent to some 27,000 T cell genomes. Purified libraries were measured with a Qubit 3.0 fluorometer, size-checked on a Bioanalyzer 2100, and measured again with the KAPA Library Quantification kit. Every immunoSEQ 96-well plate was sequenced on a separate single-read 150-cycle Illumina NextSeq 550 flow cell. The authors' pipeline ran thus. Because the immunoSEQ output held only junctional sequences and lacked quality scores, the filtering could not match the filtering applied to full-length reads. To assign V/J genes and CDR3, sequences were annotated using PyIR, a Python wrapper for IgBLAST v1.9, with IMGT germline references. Reads were removed for weak V/J assignments (E-value above 1e-6), missing CDR3, stop codons, out-of-frame junctions, or ambiguous translated residues. A V3J clonotype was defined by an identical inferred V gene, J gene, and CDR3 amino acid sequence. To compute the percentage overlap between repertoires, the number of shared unique clonotypes was divided by the size of the smaller repertoire. RTK rarefaction, the Chao1 estimator, and Recon v2.1 estimates of unobserved clonotypes were used to assess repertoire richness. For all TCRbeta clonotypes obtained by the gDNA method from a few donors, generation probabilities were computed with OLGA. Not all clones reach the TCRdb copy of this immuneACCESS table, which keeps in-frame sequences only. Checked studies attribute under half of the gap to unresolved V genes and leave the rest unexplained. That table supplies the V and J calls and clone size; D and trimming were determined from the DNA. The sample records about 960,000 clones, about 80% of which are singletons. The top ten constitute around 1.5% of the sample.

From cysteine to phenylalanine, the CDR3 is 16 amino acids long. Left in the record is the CDR3 DNA by itself, 48 bases read in frame from the first base. CDR1 and CDR2 were assigned from the germline V gene (reference sequence) as PRHDT and FYEKMQ. Trimming costs V 0 bases and J 6 bases, and their ends lie 18 bases apart. The donors were healthy, HIV-negative adults who had no recently reported acute infections or vaccinations. All donors were Caucasian adults living in Nashville, Tennessee, USA. CD4+ T cells were enriched by magnetic negative selection; naive cells were then positively selected on CD45RA, and the negative fraction formed the memory subset. Blood was obtained by leukapheresis, after which PBMCs were separated by Ficoll-Histopaque density gradient centrifugation and cryopreserved in liquid nitrogen vapor phase. Analytical flow cytometry was used to check the purity and quantity of each magnetically sorted T cell population. Genomic DNA was isolated from every sorted fraction and measured by UV absorbance on a Nanodrop 2000c.

On this clone: Its recognized antigen is unknown. The record has no base qualities; no much larger clone is one base away.

The TCR was taken from a man aged 18 to 30 in good health. The chain was built from TRBV13 and TRBJ2-7; D gene: possibly TRBD2, on 6 matching bases. What was sequenced was memory CD4+ T cells sorted from blood. The sample's cell subset or site, from its label and the paper: CD45RA-negative fraction. The nucleotides are TGTGCCAGCAGCTTAGGCCGGCTTGGTCAGGGAGGCGAGCAGTACTTC. This codes for CASSLGRLGQGGEQYF.